The 26 T cell receptor beta chains given below trace back to one sample, sequenced in a study of T cell repertoires in cytomegalovirus infection. In TCRdb, the reads were re-called with MiXCR into one record per CDR3 protein. Of about 490,000 distinct CDR3 sequences in the sample, approximately 15% were seen once. The sequenced sample was CD8+ T cells from PBMCs. Source of these receptors: a human donor in good health (CMV status not recorded). Some clones in this sample may be carry-over from other donors' samples.

The rearrangement uses TRBV7-3 and TRBJ2-3; 9 nucleotides line up with TRBD1. The CDR3 sequence is 17 residues long. Per germline, CDR1 SGHTA and CDR2 FQGTGA. The V and J ends lost 1 base and 0 bases, in that order; junction bases with no gene match: 5. Written as DNA, the CDR3 is TGTGCCAGCAGCTTAATTGGACAGGGGTCTAGCACAGATACGCAGTATTTT. It encodes CASSLIGQGSSTDTQYF.

This clonotype was recorded many times. The chain has TRBV7-9 and TRBJ2-1; 7 nucleotides align to TRBD2. V shed 7 bases, J shed 5 bases, and the junction held 11 bases outside the gene matches. The germline V gene has CDR1 SEHNR and CDR2 FQNEAQ (reference sequence). The CDR3 covers 15 residues. The CDR3 nucleotides are TGTGCCAGCACCCCCAGCAGGGCGGGGGACAATGAGCAGTTCTTC. Translating gives CASTPSRAGDNEQFF.

This clonotype was detected ten times or more. V gene TRBV6-5 combines with J gene TRBJ1-1, with D tentatively TRBD1 (5 bases). V dropped 1 base and J dropped 7 bases, with 10 bases sitting between them. This CDR3 region has 13 residues. The germline gives CDR1 MNHEY, CDR2 SVGAGI. Here the CDR3 reads CASSYWSRGEAFF. As DNA, the CDR3 is TGTGCCAGCAGTTACTGGTCGAGGGGTGAAGCTTTCTTT.

The chain recombines TRBV20-1 with TRBJ2-1; TRBD2 matches 13 bases. CDR1 and CDR2 (germline): DFQATT, SNEGSKA (reference sequence). The V segment lost 6 bases and the J segment 6 bases; nucleotides outside the gene matches: 5. This CDR3 contains 14 residues. CDR3 in amino acids: CSASGTSGINEQFF. CDR3 nucleotides: TGCAGTGCCTCTGGGACTAGCGGGATCAATGAGCAGTTCTTC.

This clonotype appeared many times. The chain is built from TRBV12-5 and TRBJ2-1; 9 bases fit TRBD2. J lost 7 bases, V lost 6 bases, and 7 bases had no gene match. The length of the CDR3 is 14 residues. Per the germline V gene, CDR1 is LGHNT and CDR2 is FRNRAP. The CDR3 protein is CASGQAGGGNEQFF. In nucleotides, the CDR3 is TGTGCTAGTGGACAAGCGGGAGGCGGGAATGAGCAGTTCTTC. Looking up the rest from reference TRBV12-5 and TRBJ2-1 gives the full variable domain: DARVTQTPRHKVTEMGQEVTMRCQPILGHNTVFWYRQTMMQGLELLAYFRNRAPLDDSGMPKDRFSAEMPDATLATLKIQPSEPRDSAVYFCASGQAGGGNEQFFGPGTRLTVL.

This clonotype was picked up a small number of times. The J gene is TRBJ2-5, the V gene TRBV9; 11 bases are a match to TRBD2. The CDR3 contains 16 residues. V shed 3 bases, J shed 1 base, and the junction held 5 bases outside the gene matches. The germline gives CDR1 SGDLS, CDR2 YYNGEE. CDR3 protein: CASSGTSGGRQETQYF. The CDR3 DNA reads TGTGCCAGCAGCGGCACTAGCGGGGGCCGCCAAGAGACCCAGTACTTC.

This clonotype was recorded a few times. V is TRBV27 and J is TRBJ1-6, with TRBD1 as a possible D gene (5 bases). The germline V gene has CDR1 MNHEY and CDR2 SMNVEV (reference sequence). V was trimmed by 7 bases and J by 5 bases, leaving 15 bases between them. The CDR3 length is 15 residues. CDR3: CASKKGGQDNSPLHF. CDR3 DNA sequence: TGTGCCAGCAAGAAGGGAGGACAAGATAATTCACCCCTCCACTTT.

This clonotype has just a few counts. The rearrangement uses TRBV10-3 and TRBJ2-6; D gene unclear. V was shortened by 2 bases and J by 2 bases, with 7 bases between the two germline ends. This CDR3 spans 15 amino acids. Germline CDR1 and CDR2: ENHRY and SYGVKD. The CDR3 here is CAISERSPGANVLTF. CDR3 DNA: TGTGCCATCAGTGAGAGGAGCCCTGGGGCCAACGTCCTGACTTTC.

In its sample, this clonotype was seen many times. This sequence joins TRBV7-9 and TRBJ2-1; D uncertain. CDR1 is SEHNR and CDR2 is FQNEAQ in the germline V gene (reference sequence). This CDR3 is built from 13 residues. V lost 5 bases and J 6 bases, leaving 11 bases between the germline ends. CDR3 in DNA: TGTGCCAGCAGCGTCCAGGTGGGCAATGAGCAGTTCTTC. Translated, it gives CASSVQVGNEQFF.

This clonotype was observed many times. The genes are TRBV12-5 and TRBJ1-2; D gene unclear. The CDR3 is made up of 13 amino acids. Per germline, CDR1 LGHNT and CDR2 FRNRAP. The V and J ends lost 5 bases and 1 base respectively, with 8 bases between them. In DNA form, the CDR3 reads TGTGCTAGTGGTATCGGGTTTAACTATGGCTACACCTTC. It specifies CASGIGFNYGYTF.

In its sample, this clonotype was seen many times. This sequence joins TRBV5-4 and TRBJ2-5, with TRBD2 as a possible D gene (6 bases). V lost 5 bases and J lost 5, with 19 bases in between. Germline CDR1 reads SGHNT; CDR2 reads YYREEE (reference sequence). The CDR3 is made up of 15 amino acids. CDR3 loop: CASRPGEARIETQYF. For the CDR3, the DNA is TGTGCCAGCAGACCCGGGGAGGCTCGGATCGAGACCCAGTACTTC.

Worth noting for this clonotype: At one boundary the junction diverges from the germline segment, which might be a read error. The V and J genes are TRBV2 and TRBJ1-5, with D unclear. Germline CDR1 SNHLY, CDR2 FYNNEI. CDR3 length: 14 residues. The CDR3 nucleotides are TGTGCCAGCAGGGAAGGGATGGGCAATCAGCCCCAGCATTTT. Encoded protein: CASREGMGNQPQHF.

This clonotype has at least ten counts. V usage is TRBV28 and J usage is TRBJ2-1, with D perhaps being TRBD1 or TRBD2 (6 bases each). The V gene's germline CDR1 is MDHEN and CDR2 SYDVKM. The CDR3 runs to 16 residues. V lost 5 bases and J lost 3, with 17 bases in between. Here the CDR3 reads CASSQRGVEFYNEQFF. The CDR3 DNA follows: TGTGCCAGCAGTCAAAGGGGGGTAGAATTCTACAATGAGCAGTTCTTC. The variable domain in full, completed from reference TRBV28 and TRBJ2-1, reads DVKVTQSSRYLVKRTGEKVFLECVQDMDHENMFWYRQDPGLGLRLIYFSYDVKMKEKGDIPEGYSVSREKKERFSLILESASTNQTSMYLCASSQRGVEFYNEQFFGPGTRLTVL.

Concerning this clonotype: Possible read error: a much larger clone is one base away. The gene calls are TRBV12-5 and TRBJ1-2, with unresolved D. Deletions cut 5 bases from V and 2 bases from J, with 9 bases between. The CDR3 loop spans 13 amino acids. Germline CDR1 is LGHNT and CDR2 is FRNRAP. CDR3: CASGIGLNYGYTF. The CDR3 nucleotides are TGTGCTAGTGGTATCGGGTTGAACTATGGCTACACCTTC.

On this clonotype: One end of the junction fails to match germline, which may point to a read error. The genes are TRBV12-3 or TRBV12-4 and TRBJ2-2; 9 positions agree with TRBD2. The CDR3 has 13 amino acids. DNA for the CDR3: TGTGCCAACAGTTCTAGCGGGGCCGGGGAGCTGTTTTTT. Encoded protein: CANSSSGAGELFF.

This clonotype was detected ten times or more. The chain has TRBV12-5 and TRBJ2-7, with D possibly being TRBD1 (5 bases). From germline, CDR1 is LGHNT and CDR2 FRNRAP. The CDR3 is 13 residues long. Trimming pared 2 bases from V and 6 bases from J, leaving 11 bases between. CDR3 DNA sequence: TGTGCTAGTGGTTTGTCGAAAGACAGCGAGCAGTACTTC. Its protein product is CASGLSKDSEQYF.

Only a few counts were recorded for this clonotype. The chain uses TRBV2 and TRBJ2-7; the D gene is possibly TRBD2 (5 bases). Between the trimmed V and J ends, which lost 3 bases and 1 base, there was a span of 10 bases. CDR1 is SNHLY, CDR2 FYNNEI, per germline. This CDR3 region has 14 residues. CDR3 protein: CASSDGPGSYEQYF. The CDR3 DNA follows: TGTGCCAGCAGTGACGGACCGGGATCCTACGAGCAGTACTTC.

There are many counts of this clonotype. The CDR3 spells CASSLRLARDEQYF. The CDR3 DNA reads TGTGCCAGCAGCTTACGCCTAGCGAGAGACGAGCAGTACTTC. The chain carries TRBV7-2 and TRBJ2-7, with D maybe TRBD2 (6 bases). The V gene's germline CDR1 is SGHTA and CDR2 FQGNSA. CDR3 size: 14 residues. V was cut by 2 bases and J by 5 bases, with 13 bases left in between.

Many counts were recorded for this clonotype. V usage is TRBV27 and J usage is TRBJ1-2; TRBD1 aligns across 7 bases. CDR1 is MNHEY and CDR2 is SMNVEV in the germline V gene (reference sequence). V shed 0 bases and J 2 bases; nucleotides not matched to a gene: 3. CDR3 size: 15 residues. Written as DNA, the CDR3 is TGTGCCAGCAGTTTATCGGGAGGGGGCAACTATGGCTACACCTTC. It yields the protein CASSLSGGGNYGYTF.

This clonotype has at least ten counts. The rearrangement joins TRBV7-9 to TRBJ1-1, with 7 bases matching TRBD1. The germline V gene encodes CDR1 SEHNR and CDR2 FQNEAQ (reference sequence). V was pared by 5 bases and J by 6 bases, with 9 bases of the junction left unmatched. The CDR3 runs to 14 residues. The CDR3 DNA is TGTGCCAGCAGCCCCAATAACAGGGGTTCTGAAGCTTTCTTT. As protein: CASSPNNRGSEAFF.

This clonotype was observed a handful of times. The J gene is TRBJ2-3, the V gene TRBV7-9; the D gene is possibly TRBD2 (6 bases). V was pared by 5 bases and J by 1 base, with 16 bases between. CDR3 size: 16 residues. CDR1 is SEHNR and CDR2 is FQNEAQ in the germline V gene (reference sequence). CDR3 DNA: TGTGCCAGCAGCCCAGGGACCCGCGGGGGCACAGATACGCAGTATTTT. Protein product: CASSPGTRGGTDTQYF.

The table lists this clonotype with many counts. The chain carries TRBV19 and TRBJ2-1; the D is unclear. Per germline, CDR1 LNHDA and CDR2 SQIVND (reference sequence). The ends were cut back, 3 bases at V and 4 bases at J, with 4 bases in the middle. This CDR3 is built from 12 residues. CDR3 amino acids: CASSIGYNEQFF. The CDR3 DNA reads TGTGCCAGTAGTATCGGGTACAATGAGCAGTTCTTC.

This clonotype has ten or more counts. This chain connects TRBV7-3 to TRBJ1-1; D may be TRBD1 (6 bases). The CDR3 covers 16 residues. CDR1 is SGHTA, CDR2 FQGTGA, per germline. The germline V and J ends were trimmed by 1 base and 10 bases, with 22 bases remaining between them. Here the CDR3 reads CASSLKAVGDPQGAFF. The CDR3 DNA is TGTGCCAGCAGCTTAAAGGCGGTGGGAGATCCACAGGGAGCTTTCTTT.

This clonotype was picked up many times. The chain joins TRBV11-2 to TRBJ2-7; 10 bases are a match to TRBD1. The CDR3 length is 15 residues. The V segment lost 4 bases and the J segment 3 bases; nucleotides outside the gene matches: 6. Germline V gene lookup returns CDR1 SGHAT and CDR2 FQNNGV. DNA for the CDR3: TGTGCCAGCAGCTCCGGACAGGGGGTTGTCTACGAGCAGTACTTC. Translated, it gives CASSSGQGVVYEQYF.

This clonotype was seen a few times. The V gene is TRBV6-5, the J gene TRBJ2-3; 11 bases map to TRBD2. Germline lookup yields CDR1 MNHEY and CDR2 SVGAGI. This CDR3 spans 15 amino acids. V dropped 6 bases and J dropped 6; count of bases not matched to a gene: 8. DNA for the CDR3: TGTGCCAGCAGCCAGCTAGCGGGGGGCAGGGATACGCAGTATTTT. Residues: CASSQLAGGRDTQYF.

The sample holds a few counts of this clonotype. The chain recombines TRBV9 with TRBJ2-5; 9 nucleotides match TRBD1. There are 15 residues in the CDR3. The germline gives CDR1 SGDLS, CDR2 YYNGEE. Germline trimming cut 4 bases from V and 2 bases from J; bases unmatched to any gene: 6. CDR3 sequence: CASSPGQGNQETQYF. In nucleotides, the CDR3 is TGTGCCAGCAGCCCAGGACAGGGGAATCAAGAGACCCAGTACTTC.